Below, 29 T cell receptor beta chains from the same sample are listed, as sequenced in a study of identical twins. TCRdb re-called the 5' RACE reads with MiXCR, one entry per CDR3 protein. The table records around 300,000 distinct CDR3 sequences, more than 6.5% of them present only once. In addition, the sample was reused for a study of yellow fever vaccine responses in identical twins.

The sample was memory (CD45RO+) T cells sorted from blood. These receptor sequences come from a woman aged 18-35 years in good health.

With regard to this clonotype: This may be a read error: a much more frequent sequence differs by one nucleotide. This sequence joins TRBV2 and TRBJ2-7; 7 positions agree with TRBD1. The CDR3 runs 14 residues. Germline CDR1 is SNHLY and CDR2 is FYNNEI. The CDR3: CASTGTVYSHEQYF. The CDR3 DNA is TGTGCCAGCACCGGGACAGTTTACTCCCACGAGCAGTACTTC. The whole variable domain, remainder taken from reference TRBV2 and TRBJ2-7, is EPEVTQTPSHQVTQMGQEVILRCVPISNHLYFYWYRQILGQKVEFLVSFYNNEISEKSEIFDDQFSVERPDGSNFTLKIRSTKLEDSAMYFCASTGTVYSHEQYFGPGTRLTVT.

This chain links TRBV6-2 or TRBV6-3 with TRBJ1-1; D uncertain. The V end lost 5 bases, the J end lost 0 bases, and 13 bases lay between the germline ends. Looked up from germline, CDR1 is MNHEY and CDR2 is SVGEGT. This CDR3 is built from 15 residues. The CDR3 DNA sequence: TGTGCCAGCAGTGGGCTTGATGCCGTGAACACTGAAGCTTTCTTT. This encodes CASSGLDAVNTEAFF.

This chain links TRBV2 with TRBJ2-3; 9 bases are shared with TRBD2. The ends lost 5 bases at V and 2 bases at J; junction bases unmatched: 5. This CDR3 region has 15 residues. Looked up from germline, CDR1 is SNHLY and CDR2 is FYNNEI. In nucleotides, the CDR3 is TGTGCCAGCAGTCCAGCGGGGGGCAACACAGATACGCAGTATTTT. It is translated as CASSPAGGNTDTQYF.

As regards this clonotype: A read error may explain this, as a much larger clone is one base away. It is likely a read error, because the conserved phenylalanine at the end of the CDR3 is missing. The chain carries TRBV5-1 and TRBJ2-7; 8 bases align to TRBD1. Germline CDR1 reads SGHRS; CDR2 reads YFSETQ. CDR3 length: 15 residues. V shed 4 bases and J 0 bases; nucleotides not matched to a gene: 6. In nucleotides, the CDR3 is TGCGCCAGCAGCGAAGGGACAGGAAGCTCCTACGAGCAGTACTCC. Its translation is CASSEGTGSSYEQYS.

Many counts were recorded for this clonotype. The chain has TRBV2 and TRBJ2-1; 10 bases match TRBD2. Germline trimming cut 8 bases from V and 5 bases from J; bases unmatched to any gene: 3. This CDR3 has 13 amino acids. CDR1 is SNHLY and CDR2 is FYNNEI in the germline V gene. This CDR3 is CASGTSVDNEQFF. Written as DNA, the CDR3 is TGTGCCAGCGGGACTAGCGTAGACAATGAGCAGTTCTTC.

The rearrangement links TRBV27 to TRBJ2-5, with 10 positions matching TRBD2. CDR1 MNHEY and CDR2 SMNVEV come from the germline V gene (reference sequence). V was pared by 5 bases and J by 1 base, with 10 bases of the junction left unmatched. The CDR3 has 17 amino acids. The CDR3 here is CASSPYPGLAIQETQYF. CDR3 nucleotide sequence: TGTGCCAGCAGTCCATACCCGGGACTAGCGATCCAAGAGACCCAGTACTTC.

The chain recombines TRBV29-1 with TRBJ2-7, with TRBD2 matching 10 bases. Germline assignment: CDR1 SQVTM and CDR2 ANQGSEA. V lost 3 bases to trimming and J lost 4 bases; unmatched junction nucleotides: 6. The CDR3 extends over 14 amino acids. CDR3 DNA sequence: TGCAGCGTTGACTTTTCTAGCGGGGGTTACGAGCAGTACTTC. It codes for CSVDFSSGGYEQYF.

The chain links TRBV4-1 to TRBJ2-7, with unresolved D. Trimming pared 0 bases from V and 0 bases from J, leaving 9 bases between. Germline values: CDR1 MGHRA, CDR2 YSYEKL. CDR3 size: 15 residues. CDR3 protein: CASSQDRVPSYEQYF. CDR3 sequence (DNA): TGCGCCAGCAGCCAAGACCGGGTCCCCTCCTACGAGCAGTACTTC.

This clonotype was detected ten times or more. The rearrangement uses TRBV5-1 and TRBJ2-5, with 10 bases lining up with TRBD2. This CDR3 comprises 14 residues. Germline V gives CDR1 SGHRS, CDR2 YFSETQ. The V and J ends lost 5 bases and 3 bases, in that order; junction bases with no gene match: 4. The CDR3 loop reads CASSLAGAEETQYF. CDR3 bases: TGCGCCAGCAGTCTAGCGGGGGCCGAAGAGACCCAGTACTTC.

This chain connects TRBV20-1 to TRBJ2-1, with D perhaps matching TRBD1 or TRBD2 (7 bases each). Trimming stripped 3 bases from V and 3 bases from J, with 15 bases between. The CDR3 sequence is 15 residues long. Germline V gene sequence: CDR1 DFQATT, CDR2 SNEGSKA (reference sequence). CDR3 in amino acids: CSASPQGGSYNEQFF. The CDR3 bases are TGCAGTGCTAGCCCCCAGGGGGGGAGCTACAATGAGCAGTTCTTC.

This clonotype was detected a few times. The rearrangement joins TRBV20-1 to TRBJ2-2; 7 bases line up with TRBD2. The CDR3 is 16 residues long. Looked up from germline, CDR1 is DFQATT and CDR2 is SNEGSKA (reference sequence). V dropped 1 base and J dropped 2; count of bases not matched to a gene: 7. The CDR3 DNA sequence: TGCAGTGCTAGAGTGGGGCTAGCGGCTAACACCGGGGAGCTGTTTTTT. Residues: CSARVGLAANTGELFF.

The rearrangement joins TRBV20-1 to TRBJ2-7, with D uncertain. The germline gives CDR1 DFQATT, CDR2 SNEGSKA (reference sequence). Trimming stripped 7 bases from V and 0 bases from J, with 7 bases between. The length of the CDR3 is 11 residues. The CDR3 nucleotides are TGCAGTGGACTGAGCTCCTACGAGCAGTACGTC. It specifies CSGLSSYEQYV.

V gene TRBV6-5 combines with J gene TRBJ2-3, with D unresolved. There are 15 residues in the CDR3. The germline V gene encodes CDR1 MNHEY and CDR2 SVGAGI. V lost 2 bases and J lost 3, with 12 bases in between. The CDR3 sequence: CASSYAGLGTDTQYF. CDR3 sequence (DNA): TGTGCCAGCAGTTACGCCGGCCTGGGGACAGATACGCAGTATTTT.

The chain is built from TRBV18 and TRBJ2-7; possible D gene TRBD1, 6 bases. Germline loops: CDR1 KGHSH, CDR2 LQKENI. The CDR3 runs 15 residues. Trimming pared 2 bases from V and 2 bases from J, leaving 13 bases between. The CDR3 sequence is CASSPFRDTAYEQYF. The CDR3 nucleotides read TGTGCCAGCTCACCATTTCGGGACACCGCCTACGAGCAGTACTTC.

This clonotype was recorded at least ten times. The J gene is TRBJ1-6, the V gene TRBV3-1; D is uncertain. This CDR3 has 13 amino acids. CDR1 and CDR2 from the germline V gene are LGHDT and YNNKEL (reference sequence). Trimming removed 1 base from V and 8 bases from J, with 6 bases in between. The CDR3 nucleotides are TGTGCCAGCAGCCAAGGGCCCGATTCACCCCTCCACTTT. Residues: CASSQGPDSPLHF. The full variable domain, with the rest looked up from reference TRBV3-1 and TRBJ1-6, is DTAVSQTPKYLVTQMGNDKSIKCEQNLGHDTMYWYKQDSKKFLKIMFSYNNKELIINETVPNRFSPKSPDKAHLNLHINSLELGDSAVYFCASSQGPDSPLHFGNGTRLTVT.

The chain combines TRBV2 with TRBJ1-1; D gene unclear. Looked up from germline, CDR1 is SNHLY and CDR2 is FYNNEI. The CDR3 runs to 13 residues. V lost 2 bases and J lost 4, with 8 bases in between. CDR3 coding DNA: TGTGCCAGCAGTGAAAACAGCGGCACTGAAGCTTTCTTT. Encoded protein: CASSENSGTEAFF.

The sample holds a few counts of this clonotype. The chain has TRBV7-9 and TRBJ2-2; 9 bases are a match to TRBD2. With 5 bases clipped from V and 6 bases from J, the junction kept 10 bases outside the gene matches. Germline V gene data show CDR1 as SEHNR and CDR2 as FQNEAQ (reference sequence). The CDR3 has 16 residues. As DNA, the CDR3 is TGTGCCAGCAGCACTCATGTTAGCGGGGGACCCGGGGAGCTGTTTTTT. It is translated as CASSTHVSGGPGELFF.

This clonotype has just a few counts. The chain recombines TRBV18 with TRBJ1-4; D gene uncertain. The CDR3 is 14 residues long. Germline CDR1 reads KGHSH; CDR2 reads LQKENI. V gave up 3 bases and J gave up 0 bases, with 5 bases separating them. The CDR3 region is CASSPGTTNEKLFF. Here the CDR3 DNA reads TGTGCCAGCTCACCCGGGACAACTAATGAAAAACTGTTTTTT.

The chain uses TRBV11-2 and TRBJ1-6; D ambiguous. Trimming took 5 bases from V and 13 from J, leaving 21 bases between them. The CDR3 length is 15 residues. CDR1 SGHAT and CDR2 FQNNGV come from the germline V gene. CDR3 in DNA: TGTGCCAGCAGCCCCGCCTTGGGATCGCCCACCCCCCTCCACTTT. It codes for CASSPALGSPTPLHF.

V usage is TRBV7-8 and J usage is TRBJ2-1; 8 nucleotides line up with TRBD2. J was trimmed by 0 bases and V by 3 bases; bases with no gene match: 10. CDR1 and CDR2 from the germline V gene are SGHVS and FQNEAQ. This CDR3 contains 18 residues. CDR3: CASSFFDGSGNSYNEQFF. For the CDR3, the DNA is TGTGCCAGCAGCTTCTTCGATGGTAGCGGGAACTCCTACAATGAGCAGTTCTTC.

This clonotype was seen repeatedly, ten times or more. CDR3: CASSWIWDGYTEAFF. CDR3 DNA: TGTGCCAGCAGTTGGATTTGGGACGGGTACACTGAAGCTTTCTTT. The chain is built from TRBV6-5 and TRBJ1-1; TRBD1 might be the D (5 bases). Trimming took off 4 bases at V and 3 bases at J, with 15 bases between the two ends. Germline loops: CDR1 MNHEY, CDR2 SVGAGI. The CDR3 has 15 amino acids.

This clonotype was found once. The junction departs from the called germline gene at one end, perhaps through a read error. The V gene is TRBV25-1, the J gene TRBJ2-2; TRBD2 agrees at 12 bases. The CDR3 contains 16 residues. Germline lookup yields CDR1 MGHDK and CDR2 SYGVNS. For the CDR3, the DNA is TGTGCCACCAGTGAGCCGGGACTAGCGGGTCCCGGGGAGCTGTTTTTT. Protein: CATSEPGLAGPGELFF.

The V gene is TRBV3-1, the J gene TRBJ2-5; D uncertain. The CDR3 is 16 residues long. Trimming left V 0 bases short and J 1 base short, with 12 bases between. Germline CDR1 LGHDT, CDR2 YNNKEL (reference sequence). The CDR3 DNA sequence: TGTGCCAGCAGCCAAGATATAACCGAGCTCCAAGAGACCCAGTACTTC. This encodes CASSQDITELQETQYF.

At least ten counts were recorded for this clonotype. This rearrangement joins TRBV20-1 to TRBJ2-5, with D unresolved. The CDR3 runs 12 residues. V dropped 3 bases and J dropped 1 base, with 6 bases sitting between them. Germline CDR1 DFQATT, CDR2 SNEGSKA (reference sequence). CDR3 sequence reads: CSASRAQETQYF. The CDR3 DNA is TGCAGTGCTAGTAGGGCCCAAGAGACCCAGTACTTC.

The chain carries TRBV20-1 and TRBJ2-5; weak D call: TRBD1 (5 bases). The V end lost 0 bases, the J end lost 5 bases, and 13 bases lay between the germline ends. The CDR3 sequence is 14 residues long. The germline gives CDR1 DFQATT, CDR2 SNEGSKA (reference sequence). The CDR3 reads CSARDQGLRETQYF. As DNA, the CDR3 is TGCAGTGCTAGAGATCAGGGTCTTAGGGAGACCCAGTACTTC.

This clonotype was counted ten times or more. V is TRBV6-6 and J is TRBJ2-7, with D unclear. CDR1 and CDR2 from the germline V gene are MNHNY and SVGAGI (reference sequence). The V and J ends lost 5 bases and 7 bases respectively, with 15 bases between them. This CDR3 is 13 amino acids long. The CDR3 is CASSPHTGGEQYV. The CDR3 coding sequence is TGTGCCAGCAGTCCCCATACCGGTGGGGAGCAGTACGTC.

A few counts support this clonotype. The junction departs from the called germline gene at one end, perhaps through a read error. The gene calls are TRBV12-3 or TRBV12-4 and TRBJ2-2; TRBD1 might be the D (5 bases). This CDR3 spans 15 amino acids. DNA of the CDR3: TGTGCCAGCAGGTTAGGGGAAACGAACACCGGGGAGCTGTTTTTT. This sequence encodes CASRLGETNTGELFF.

This clonotype has ten or more counts. The chain has TRBV5-1 and TRBJ2-3, with D perhaps being TRBD1 or TRBD2 (5 bases each). Germline CDR1 reads SGHRS; CDR2 reads YFSETQ. V was shortened by 2 bases and J by 3 bases, with 7 bases between the two germline ends. This CDR3 contains 13 residues. The CDR3 here is CASSFGATDTQYF. CDR3 bases: TGCGCCAGCAGCTTCGGGGCTACAGATACGCAGTATTTT.

The rearrangement joins TRBV2 to TRBJ2-7, with 8 bases matching TRBD2. The CDR3 length is 12 residues. From germline, CDR1 is SNHLY and CDR2 FYNNEI. This CDR3 reads CASGTRAYEQYF. Written as DNA, the CDR3 is TGTGCTTCGGGGACTAGGGCCTACGAGCAGTACTTC.